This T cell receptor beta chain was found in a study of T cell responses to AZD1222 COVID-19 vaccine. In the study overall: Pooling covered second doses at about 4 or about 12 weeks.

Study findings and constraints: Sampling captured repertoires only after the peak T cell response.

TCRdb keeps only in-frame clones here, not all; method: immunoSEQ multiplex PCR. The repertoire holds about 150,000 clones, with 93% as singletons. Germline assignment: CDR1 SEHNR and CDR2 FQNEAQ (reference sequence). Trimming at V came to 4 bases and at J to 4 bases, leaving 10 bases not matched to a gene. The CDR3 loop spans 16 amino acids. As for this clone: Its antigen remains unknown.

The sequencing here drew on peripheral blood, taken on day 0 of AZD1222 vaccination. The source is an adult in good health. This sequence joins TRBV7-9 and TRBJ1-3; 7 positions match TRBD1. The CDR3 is CASSSNLRDRGNTIYF. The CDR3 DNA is TGTGCCAGCAGCTCAAACCTCCGGGACAGAGGAAACACCATATATTTT.